Here is one T cell receptor (beta chain) with its context. Antigen: not known. These data come from a study of T cell responses to AZD1222 COVID-19 vaccine. Study conclusions and caveats: The peak T cell response came first, and repertoires were sampled only after it. Seropositive AZD1222 recipients at baseline numbered only six or seven. Vaccine-associated CD4 TCRs ranged over spike, dominating at 160-218 and 743-854. A rise in Spike-specific TCR breadth and depth followed two AZD1222 doses.

Trimming removed 5 bases at V and 2 bases at J, with 12 bases between. The CDR3 length is 14 residues. CDR1 is SGHAT, CDR2 FQNNGV, per germline. The repertoire was sequenced with immunoSEQ multiplex PCR; TCRdb's copy has only in-frame clones and lacks some. The sample gives 110,000 to 150,000 clones, 80% to 90% of which show up once; 1.5% to 2% is in the top ten. This TCR was recovered from an adult in good health. This specimen consisted of peripheral blood, obtained on day 0 of AZD1222 vaccination. This sequence joins TRBV11-2 and TRBJ1-1; D not resolved. The DNA for the CDR3 is TGTGCCAGCAGCCCTAGGCATTCTAACACTGAAGCTTTCTTT. Translating gives CASSPRHSNTEAFF.